A single T cell receptor (beta chain) is shown here with its context. What it binds is not known. The J segment lost 1 base and the V segment lost 5 bases, leaving 14 bases of the junction unmatched. The CDR3 is made up of 18 amino acids. CDR1 and CDR2 from the germline V gene are SNHLY and FYNNEI. Sequencing used immunoSEQ multiplex PCR; TCRdb keeps in-frame clones, though not all of them. Among tens of thousands of clones listed, about 76% were seen once. After less than twelve days in culture, the CD4+ T cells were isolated. Convalescent patients had PCR-confirmed SARS-CoV-2 infection between March and December 2020. Half-medium exchanges with IL-2 medium took place on days 3 and 7. The sample originates from a study of vaccination effects on CD4 cells after COVID-19. Study outcomes and limitations: In the late period after vaccination, infection- and vaccine-induced clones contracted markedly.

The J gene is TRBJ2-7, the V gene TRBV2, with 10 bases that match TRBD2. The TCR comes from a human donor who had a prior SARS-CoV-2 infection. Source: CD4+ T cells from PBMCs cultured without peptide, taken before COVID-19 vaccination. The CDR3 DNA is TGTGCCAGCAGTTGGGCACGTAAACTAGCGGGGCAATCCTACGAGCAGTACTTC. Residues: CASSWARKLAGQSYEQYF. Variable domain in full (rest from reference TRBV2 and TRBJ2-7): EPEVTQTPSHQVTQMGQEVILRCVPISNHLYFYWYRQILGQKVEFLVSFYNNEISEKSEIFDDQFSVERPDGSNFTLKIRSTKLEDSAMYFCASSWARKLAGQSYEQYFGPGTRLTVT.